The 32 T cell receptor beta chains listed next were all sequenced from one sample in a study of cytomegalovirus exposure and HLA in healthy donors. A multiplex PCR was run with 60 Vbeta primers and 13 Jbeta primers. Sequenced by immunoSEQ multiplex PCR; TCRdb stores in-frame clones only, minus some. The sample yields fewer than 150,000 clones, of which the top ten take up roughly 3%. Sequencing input: PBMCs. All receptors come from a man aged 40-49 years in good health and CMV-seronegative.

The chain recombines TRBV4-2 with TRBJ2-7; 10 bases fit TRBD1. The CDR3 length is 16 residues. Germline trimming cut 5 bases from V and 3 bases from J; bases unmatched to any gene: 10. The germline V gene has CDR1 LGHNA and CDR2 YNFKEQ. In nucleotides, the CDR3 is TGTGCCAGCAGCGGAGGAGACAGGGGGCAGTTCTACGAGCAGTACTTC. Amino acid sequence: CASSGGDRGQFYEQYF.

The chain is built from TRBV25-1 and TRBJ1-6, with D unclear. Germline CDR1 is MGHDK and CDR2 is SYGVNS. There are 14 residues in the CDR3. The V gene lost 7 bases and the J gene lost 8 bases, with 15 bases spanning the gap. The CDR3 region has the DNA TGTGCCAGCATCGAACCGGGATCCGATTCACCCCTCCACTTT. It yields the protein CASIEPGSDSPLHF. The full variable domain, its missing parts supplied by reference TRBV25-1 and TRBJ1-6, is EADIYQTPRYLVIGTGKKITLECSQTMGHDKMYWYQQDPGMELHLIHYSYGVNSTEKGDLSSESTVSRIRTEHFPLTLESARPSHTSQYLCASIEPGSDSPLHFGNGTRLTVT.

The rearrangement joins TRBV5-8 to TRBJ1-6, with unresolved D. This CDR3 comprises 16 residues. The ends were cut back, 4 bases at V and 7 bases at J, with 18 bases in the middle. The germline V gene has CDR1 SGHTS and CDR2 YDEGEE. CDR3: CASSPDKWVNNSPLHF. Written as DNA, the CDR3 is TGTGCCAGCAGCCCAGACAAGTGGGTAAACAATTCACCCCTCCACTTT.

The J gene is TRBJ2-7, the V gene TRBV5-1; D perhaps matches TRBD1 (6 bases). V lost 4 bases, J lost 6 bases, and 20 bases lay in between. The CDR3 contains 15 residues. The germline V gene has CDR1 SGHRS and CDR2 YFSETQ. CDR3 bases: TGCGCCAGCAGCCGTAGGACAGATGAGTCTTCCGAGCAGTACTTC. Protein: CASSRRTDESSEQYF. Supplemented by reference TRBV5-1 and TRBJ2-7, the full variable domain reads KAGVTQTPRYLIKTRGQQVTLSCSPISGHRSVSWYQQTPGQGLQFLFEYFSETQRNKGNFPGRFSGRQFSNSRSEMNVSTLELGDSALYLCASSRRTDESSEQYFGPGTRLTVT.

The chain employs TRBV5-8 and TRBJ2-7; no firm D call. This CDR3 comprises 12 residues. Trimming left V 6 bases short and J 0 bases short, with 7 bases between. The germline V gene encodes CDR1 SGHTS and CDR2 YDEGEE. The CDR3 is CASMTISYEQYF. CDR3 in DNA: TGTGCCAGCATGACAATCTCCTACGAGCAGTACTTC.

The chain has TRBV9 and TRBJ2-2, with D unresolved. Trimming left V 1 base short and J 8 bases short, with 12 bases between. This CDR3 has 14 residues. The germline gives CDR1 SGDLS, CDR2 YYNGEE. In DNA form, the CDR3 reads TGTGCCAGCAGCGTAAGTGCGTTCGTTGGGGAGCTGTTTTTT. Its translation: CASSVSAFVGELFF.

CDR3 in amino acids: CASSPSPADTIYF. The CDR3 nucleotides are TGTGCCAGCTCACCGTCCCCGGCGGACACCATATATTTT. The chain combines TRBV18 with TRBJ1-3; no reliable D call. In germline, CDR1 is KGHSH, CDR2 LQKENI. This CDR3 has 13 amino acids. V was pared by 3 bases and J by 8 bases, with 11 bases between.

This chain links TRBV5-1 with TRBJ2-1, with 8 bases lining up with TRBD2. The germline CDR1 and CDR2 sequences are SGHRS and YFSETQ. J was trimmed by 0 bases and V by 3 bases; bases with no gene match: 5. The CDR3 runs 16 residues. In DNA, the CDR3 is TGCGCCAGCAGCTCGACCGGGACTAGCTCCTACAATGAGCAGTTCTTC. Its translation: CASSSTGTSSYNEQFF. Based on the CDR3 plus reference TRBV5-1 and TRBJ2-1, the full variable domain is KAGVTQTPRYLIKTRGQQVTLSCSPISGHRSVSWYQQTPGQGLQFLFEYFSETQRNKGNFPGRFSGRQFSNSRSEMNVSTLELGDSALYLCASSSTGTSSYNEQFFGPGTRLTVL.

The genes are TRBV29-1 and TRBJ2-5, with 8 nucleotides matching TRBD2. The CDR3 extends over 13 amino acids. V dropped 7 bases and J dropped 5; count of bases not matched to a gene: 9. Germline CDR1 SQVTM, CDR2 ANQGSEA. The CDR3 DNA follows: TGCAGCGCCCAAGGTTCTAGCGGGGAGACCCAGTACTTC. Amino acid sequence: CSAQGSSGETQYF.

The rearrangement uses TRBV9 and TRBJ1-1; maybe TRBD1 (5 bases). This CDR3 contains 14 residues. The germline V gene encodes CDR1 SGDLS and CDR2 YYNGEE. V was trimmed by 4 bases and J by 5 bases, leaving 15 bases between them. For the CDR3, the DNA is TGTGCCAGCAGCTCAGGAGCAGGGCGGACTGAAGCTTTCTTT. Its protein is CASSSGAGRTEAFF.

This sequence joins TRBV6-6 and TRBJ2-7, with TRBD2 identical over 7 bases. J lost 1 base, V lost 2 bases, and 8 bases had no gene match. CDR1 is MNHNY and CDR2 is SVGAGI in the germline V gene (reference sequence). This CDR3 has 16 amino acids. The CDR3 spells CASSYPQEGGSYEQYF. The CDR3 DNA follows: TGTGCCAGCAGTTACCCTCAGGAGGGAGGGTCCTACGAGCAGTACTTC.

This chain joins TRBV27 and TRBJ1-2; TRBD1 might be the D (5 bases). This CDR3 is built from 14 residues. In germline, CDR1 is MNHEY, CDR2 SMNVEV (reference sequence). The V end lost 3 bases, the J end lost 5 bases, and 13 bases lay between the germline ends. The CDR3: CASSFDRQKYGYTF. The CDR3 DNA sequence: TGTGCCAGCAGTTTCGACAGACAGAAATATGGCTACACCTTC.

This chain uses TRBV19 with TRBJ1-2; D gene uncertain. The germline gives CDR1 LNHDA, CDR2 SQIVND (reference sequence). V lost 3 bases, J lost 0 bases, and 5 bases lay in between. The CDR3 is 13 amino acids. The CDR3 DNA is TGTGCCAGTAGTATCGAGGCTAACTATGGCTACACCTTC. Its translation: CASSIEANYGYTF.

CDR3 protein: CASNSGVRYGYTF. CDR3 nucleotide sequence: TGTGCCAGCAACTCCGGGGTGCGCTATGGCTACACCTTC. The chain combines TRBV7-9 with TRBJ1-2; unclear D gene. This CDR3 has 13 residues. Germline values: CDR1 SEHNR, CDR2 FQNEAQ (reference sequence). V lost 7 bases and J 4 bases, leaving 13 bases between the germline ends.

This rearrangement joins TRBV7-3 to TRBJ2-3; 8 bases agree with TRBD2. The CDR3 has 14 residues. V was clipped by 4 bases and J by 1 base; unmatched bases: 1. CDR1 and CDR2 from the germline V gene are SGHTA and FQGTGA. DNA for the CDR3: TGTGCCAGCAGCTATAGCGGGGGCACAGATACGCAGTATTTT. Translating gives CASSYSGGTDTQYF.

J is TRBJ2-5 and V is TRBV14; the D is unclear. The CDR3 is 14 amino acids. Germline V gene data show CDR1 as SGHDN and CDR2 as FVKESK. The ends were cut back, 1 base at V and 3 bases at J, with 9 bases in the middle. The CDR3 reads CASSQGRGKETQYF. Written as DNA, the CDR3 is TGTGCCAGCAGCCAAGGACGAGGAAAAGAGACCCAGTACTTC.

The gene calls are TRBV5-1 and TRBJ1-4, with a weak D call TRBD1 (6 bases). The CDR3 totals 14 residues. V gave up 3 bases and J gave up 3 bases, with 9 bases separating them. Per the germline V gene, CDR1 is SGHRS and CDR2 is YFSETQ. CDR3 sequence (DNA): TGCGCCAGCAGCTCAGGGGTCTCTAATGAAAAACTGTTTTTT. Protein product: CASSSGVSNEKLFF.

The chain carries TRBV19 and TRBJ1-5, with 7 nucleotides matching TRBD1. This CDR3 region has 14 residues. The V gene's germline CDR1 is LNHDA and CDR2 SQIVND (reference sequence). With 6 bases clipped from V and 9 bases from J, the junction kept 11 bases outside the gene matches. The CDR3 region is CASRSGQVGGPQHF. The DNA of the CDR3 is TGTGCCAGTAGGTCCGGACAGGTCGGCGGGCCCCAGCATTTT. Together with reference TRBV19 and TRBJ1-5, the CDR3 gives the full variable domain: DGGITQSPKYLFRKEGQNVTLSCEQNLNHDAMYWYRQDPGQGLRLIYYSQIVNDFQKGDIAEGYSVSREKKESFPLTVTSAQKNPTAFYLCASRSGQVGGPQHFGDGTRLSIL.

This chain links TRBV2 with TRBJ1-2; D might be TRBD1 (5 bases). In germline, CDR1 is SNHLY, CDR2 FYNNEI. This CDR3 is 13 amino acids long. The ends were cut back, 5 bases at V and 3 bases at J, with 10 bases in the middle. CDR3 sequence reads: CASSQGFDYGYTF. DNA of the CDR3: TGTGCCAGCAGTCAGGGTTTCGACTATGGCTACACCTTC.

The chain carries TRBV11-2 and TRBJ2-5, with D perhaps TRBD2 (6 bases). Looked up from germline, CDR1 is SGHAT and CDR2 is FQNNGV. The CDR3 is 16 amino acids. V gave up 5 bases and J gave up 7 bases, with 23 bases separating them. The CDR3 sequence is CASSRRDSGTVGTQYF. Here the CDR3 DNA reads TGTGCCAGCAGCCGACGGGACTCCGGGACCGTGGGGACCCAGTACTTC.

This rearrangement joins TRBV6-1 to TRBJ2-5; TRBD1 agrees at 9 bases. Germline V CDR1 and CDR2: MNHNS, SASEGT. Trimming at V came to 5 bases and at J to 3 bases, leaving 7 bases not matched to a gene. The CDR3 consists of 15 residues. As DNA, the CDR3 is TGTGCCAGCAGTCGAGCGGGACAGGGAGAAGAGACCCAGTACTTC. As protein: CASSRAGQGEETQYF.

As concerns this clone: Within the sample, other DNA sequences also encode this same CDR3. V is TRBV7-8 and J is TRBJ1-1; weak D call: TRBD1 (5 bases). Germline assignment: CDR1 SGHVS and CDR2 FQNEAQ. V was trimmed by 1 base and J by 2 bases, leaving 8 bases between them. The CDR3 runs 14 residues. In DNA form, the CDR3 reads TGTGCCAGCAGCTTAGGACAGATAAACACTGAAGCTTTCTTT. Amino acids: CASSLGQINTEAFF. The whole variable domain, remainder taken from reference TRBV7-8 and TRBJ1-1, is GAGVSQSPRYKVAKRGQDVALRCDPISGHVSLFWYQQALGQGPEFLTYFQNEAQLDKSGLPSDRFFAERPEGSVSTLKIQRTQQEDSAVYLCASSLGQINTEAFFGQGTRLTVV.

The rearrangement uses TRBV9 and TRBJ2-2; the D is unclear. The V gene lost 0 bases and the J gene lost 6 bases, with 6 bases spanning the gap. Germline loops: CDR1 SGDLS, CDR2 YYNGEE. The CDR3 runs 13 residues. CDR3 DNA sequence: TGTGCCAGCAGCGTAGGTCCTCCCGGGGAGCTGTTTTTT. Protein sequence: CASSVGPPGELFF.

This rearrangement joins TRBV2 to TRBJ1-5; perhaps TRBD1 as D (5 bases). V shed 2 bases and J shed 5 bases, with 10 bases lying between them. Germline CDR1 reads SNHLY; CDR2 reads FYNNEI. The CDR3 length is 14 residues. The CDR3 sequence is CASSEQGSDQPQHF. The DNA for the CDR3 is TGTGCCAGCAGTGAACAGGGAAGCGATCAGCCCCAGCATTTT.

This chain connects TRBV5-1 to TRBJ2-1; no reliable D call. The germline V gene encodes CDR1 SGHRS and CDR2 YFSETQ. CDR3 length equals 13 residues. The germline V and J ends were trimmed by 4 bases and 3 bases, with 8 bases remaining between them. The CDR3, as DNA: TGCGCCAGCAGCCCGGTCTACTACAATGAGCAGTTCTTC. Translated: CASSPVYYNEQFF.

This chain uses TRBV14 with TRBJ1-2; D not resolved. With 0 bases removed from V and 7 bases from J, the gap between germline ends came to 9 bases. CDR3 length: 13 residues. CDR1 is SGHDN, CDR2 FVKESK, per germline. The CDR3, as DNA: TGTGCCAGCAGCCAAGATCTAGGCATTGGCTACACCTTC. It is translated as CASSQDLGIGYTF.

J is TRBJ2-1 and V is TRBV5-4, with TRBD2 identical over 9 bases. This CDR3 region has 15 residues. CDR1 SGHNT and CDR2 YYREEE come from the germline V gene (reference sequence). The J segment lost 8 bases and the V segment lost 1 base, leaving 7 bases of the junction unmatched. As DNA, the CDR3 is TGTGCCAGCAGCTTGCTGCGCGGGGGGGCCGATGAGCAGTTCTTC. As protein: CASSLLRGGADEQFF.

The V call is TRBV13, the J call TRBJ2-3; 11 positions agree with TRBD2. J lost 2 bases, V lost 4 bases, and 5 bases had no gene match. Germline assignment: CDR1 PRHDT and CDR2 FYEKMQ (reference sequence). This CDR3 is built from 16 residues. The CDR3 region has the DNA TGTGCCAGCAGCTCGCGACTAGCGGGGACCACAGATACGCAGTATTTT. Translating it yields CASSSRLAGTTDTQYF.

This sequence joins TRBV7-6 and TRBJ1-1; 7 bases fit TRBD1. Germline CDR1 is SGHVS and CDR2 is FNYEAQ. This CDR3 contains 15 residues. After removal of 6 bases from V and 3 bases from J, the junction contained 10 bases not matched to a gene. DNA of the CDR3: TGTGCCAGCAGGCCGACAGGGATGGGGCACACTGAAGCTTTCTTT. Encoded protein: CASRPTGMGHTEAFF.

This chain connects TRBV2 to TRBJ1-1; the D gene is possibly TRBD1 (6 bases). Germline assignment: CDR1 SNHLY and CDR2 FYNNEI. This CDR3 contains 14 residues. Trimming removed 5 bases at V and 1 base at J, with 11 bases between. CDR3: CASSRDRTNTEAFF. In DNA, the CDR3 is TGTGCCAGCAGTAGAGACAGGACGAACACTGAAGCTTTCTTT.

V is TRBV18 and J is TRBJ2-1; D gene unclear. Trimming cost V 4 bases and J 3 bases, with 13 bases left between them. The germline gives CDR1 KGHSH, CDR2 LQKENI. CDR3 length: 15 residues. The CDR3 DNA sequence: TGTGCCAGCTCACAGCGACGGTCCGACTACAATGAGCAGTTCTTC. Protein: CASSQRRSDYNEQFF.

The chain is built from TRBV19 and TRBJ2-7; maybe TRBD2 (6 bases). This CDR3 has 12 amino acids. V was cut by 3 bases and J by 6 bases, with 9 bases left in between. Germline CDR1 LNHDA, CDR2 SQIVND (reference sequence). The CDR3 DNA sequence: TGTGCCAGTAGTATGTTGGGGGGCGAGCAGTACTTC. It codes for CASSMLGGEQYF. Based on the CDR3 plus reference TRBV19 and TRBJ2-7, the full variable domain is DGGITQSPKYLFRKEGQNVTLSCEQNLNHDAMYWYRQDPGQGLRLIYYSQIVNDFQKGDIAEGYSVSREKKESFPLTVTSAQKNPTAFYLCASSMLGGEQYFGPGTRLTVT.